One sample yielded the 9 T cell receptor beta chains listed below, sequenced in a study of T cell repertoires in cytomegalovirus infection. TCRdb recomputed calls from the reads with MiXCR, one row per CDR3 protein. The data show some 800,000 distinct CDR3 sequences, about 30% seen once. Antigen specificity for these receptors is unknown. Specimen: cultured CD8+ T cells from PBMCs, collected from culture after CMV antigen stimulation. These receptor sequences come from a human donor in good health (CMV status not recorded). Some clones in this sample may be carry-over from other donors' samples.

Turning to this clonotype: The junction differs from germline at one of its ends, possibly a read error. This chain joins TRBV4-1 and TRBJ1-1; D perhaps matches TRBD1 (5 bases). Per germline, CDR1 MGHRA and CDR2 YSYEKL. CDR3 length equals 15 residues. The CDR3 sequence is CASSPPGRGDTEAFF. CDR3 in DNA: TGTGCCAGCAGCCCACCGGGACGGGGGGACACTGAAGCTTTCTTT.

This clonotype appeared a few times. The genes are TRBV12-3 or TRBV12-4 and TRBJ1-6; no definite D call. V shed 3 bases and J shed 6 bases, with 12 bases lying between them. The CDR3 spans 15 residues. The CDR3 DNA reads TGTGCCAGCAGTTTGGTCCGGGCAAGTAATTCACCCCTCCACTTT. The encoded protein is CASSLVRASNSPLHF.

Only a few counts were recorded for this clonotype. The chain links TRBV6-5 to TRBJ2-5; no definite D call. Germline CDR1 reads MNHEY; CDR2 reads SVGAGI. The V and J ends lost 7 bases and 5 bases respectively, with 8 bases between them. The CDR3 is 11 residues long. The CDR3 spells CASILGETQYF. CDR3 DNA sequence: TGTGCCAGCATCCTTGGCGAGACCCAGTACTTC.

The gene calls are TRBV10-2 and TRBJ1-1, with D tentatively TRBD1 (5 bases). V was clipped by 10 bases and J by 2 bases, with 14 bases between them. Germline-derived CDR1 and CDR2 are WSHSY and SAAADI. The CDR3 covers 13 residues. CDR3 protein: CAIRDEANTEAFF. For the CDR3, the DNA is TGCGCCATCCGGGACGAGGCTAACACTGAAGCTTTCTTT.

This clonotype has only a few counts. The J gene is TRBJ2-1, the V gene TRBV27; 7 bases are shared with TRBD1. The length of the CDR3 is 12 residues. Trimming cost V 8 bases and J 8 bases; bases outside gene matches: 6. From germline, CDR1 is MNHEY and CDR2 SMNVEV (reference sequence). The CDR3 here is CASGDSLHEQFF. CDR3 in DNA: TGTGCCAGCGGGGACAGTTTGCATGAGCAGTTCTTC.

The chain carries TRBV6-5 and TRBJ1-2; perhaps TRBD1 as D (6 bases). The V end was cut by 0 bases, the J end by 2 bases, with 19 bases between. Germline V gene data show CDR1 as MNHEY and CDR2 as SVGAGI. The CDR3 spans 18 residues. CDR3 bases: TGTGCCAGCAGTTACTCTTTCCGGACAGCATCCCAGAACTATGGCTACACCTTC. Translated: CASSYSFRTASQNYGYTF.

The chain recombines TRBV9 with TRBJ2-2; 9 bases fit TRBD1. The junction had 7 bases not matched to a gene; V was cut back by 7 bases and J by 3 bases. CDR1 is SGDLS and CDR2 is YYNGEE in the germline V gene. The CDR3 spans 15 residues. The CDR3 DNA sequence: TGTGCCAGCGAAAACCGGGACAGGGACACCGGGGAGCTGTTTTTT. It is translated as CASENRDRDTGELFF.

This clonotype came up a few times. The chain joins TRBV7-6 to TRBJ1-1; D perhaps matches TRBD1 (5 bases). This CDR3 is 15 amino acids long. Trimming removed 1 base from V and 3 bases from J, with 12 bases in between. From germline, CDR1 is SGHVS and CDR2 FNYEAQ. The CDR3 DNA reads TGTGCCAGCAGCTTAGGACAGATTCTTTACACTGAAGCTTTCTTT. Its protein is CASSLGQILYTEAFF.

CDR3 coding DNA: TGTGCCAGCAGGAGACTGGGACAGGGTGTTTTAAAGACCCAGTACTTC. Protein sequence: CASRRLGQGVLKTQYF. J is TRBJ2-5 and V is TRBV6-2 or TRBV6-3; 9 nucleotides align to TRBD1. J gave up 6 bases and V 6 bases, and 14 bases lay outside the gene matches. Germline CDR1 MNHEY, CDR2 SVGEGT. CDR3 length: 16 residues.